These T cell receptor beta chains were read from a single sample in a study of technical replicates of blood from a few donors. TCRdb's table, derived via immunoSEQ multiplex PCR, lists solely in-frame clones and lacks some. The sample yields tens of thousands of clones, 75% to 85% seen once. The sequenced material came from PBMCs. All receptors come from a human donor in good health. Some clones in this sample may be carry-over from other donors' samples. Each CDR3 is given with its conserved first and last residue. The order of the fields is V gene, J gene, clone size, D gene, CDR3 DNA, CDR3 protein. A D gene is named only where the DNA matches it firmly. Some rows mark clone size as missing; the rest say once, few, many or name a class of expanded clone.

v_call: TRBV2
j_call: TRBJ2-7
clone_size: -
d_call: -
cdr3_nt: TGTGCCAGCAGACGCCAGGGTAACTCCTACGAGCAGTACTTC
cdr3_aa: CASRRQGNSYEQYF

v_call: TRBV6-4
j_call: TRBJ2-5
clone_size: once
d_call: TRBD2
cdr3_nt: TGTGCCAGCAGTGCCCGGACTAGCGCTGAGACCCAGTACTTC
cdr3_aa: CASSARTSAETQYF

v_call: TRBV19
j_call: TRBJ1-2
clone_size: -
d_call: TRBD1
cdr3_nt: TGTGCCACTGGGGACAGGGCCAACTATGGCTACACCTTC
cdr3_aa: CATGDRANYGYTF

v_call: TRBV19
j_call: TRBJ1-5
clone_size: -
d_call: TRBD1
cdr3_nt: TGTGCCAGTAGCTCCGGGACAGTTTATCAGCCCCAGCATTTT
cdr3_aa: CASSSGTVYQPQHF

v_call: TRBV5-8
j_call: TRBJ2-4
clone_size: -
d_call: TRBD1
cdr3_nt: TGTGCCAGCACCTTAAGGGACAGTTTTCAAGCCAAAAACATTCAGTACTTC
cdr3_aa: CASTLRDSFQAKNIQYF

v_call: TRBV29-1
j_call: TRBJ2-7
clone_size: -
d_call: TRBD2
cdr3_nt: TGCAGCGTTCACGGCGGGCGGGAGCGAAACGAGCAGTACTTC
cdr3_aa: CSVHGGRERNEQYF

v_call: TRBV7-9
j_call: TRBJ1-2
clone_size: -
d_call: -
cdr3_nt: TGTGCCAGCAGCTTAGTCCAAAACTATGGCTACACCTTC
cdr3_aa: CASSLVQNYGYTF

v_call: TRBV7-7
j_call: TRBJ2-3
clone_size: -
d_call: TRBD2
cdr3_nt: TGTGCCAGCAGCCCCTCGGCGGGGGTTACGCAGTATTTT
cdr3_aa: CASSPSAGVTQYF

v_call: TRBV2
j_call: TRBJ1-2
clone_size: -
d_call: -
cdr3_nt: TGTGCCAGCAGTGGTCGGGGGGTGGGCTATGGCTACACCTTC
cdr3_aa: CASSGRGVGYGYTF

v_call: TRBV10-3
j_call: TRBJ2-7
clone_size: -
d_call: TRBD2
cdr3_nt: TGTGCCATCAGTGAGCTAGCGGGAGGGTCCTACGAGCAGTACTTC
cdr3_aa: CAISELAGGSYEQYF

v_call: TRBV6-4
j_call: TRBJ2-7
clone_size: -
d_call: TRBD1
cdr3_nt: TGTGCCAGCAGTTATAAATCCAGGGGGCGCGGCGAGCAGTACTTC
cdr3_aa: CASSYKSRGRGEQYF

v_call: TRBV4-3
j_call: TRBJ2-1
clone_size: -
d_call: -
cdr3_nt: TGCGCCAGCAGCCAAGATCCCACAGGGCCCGCTATTTACTCCTACAATGAGCAGTTCTTC
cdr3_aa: CASSQDPTGPAIYSYNEQFF

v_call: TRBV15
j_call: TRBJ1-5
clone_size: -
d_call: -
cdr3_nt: TGTGCCACCAGCAGAGATCAGGGAAACAATCAGCCCCAGCATTTT
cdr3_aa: CATSRDQGNNQPQHF

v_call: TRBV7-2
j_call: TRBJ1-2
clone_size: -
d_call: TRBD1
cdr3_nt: TGTGCCAGCCACAGGACAGGGGGCAATGGTTATGGCTACACCTTC
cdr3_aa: CASHRTGGNGYGYTF

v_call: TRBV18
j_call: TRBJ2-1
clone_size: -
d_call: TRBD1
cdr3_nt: TGTGCCAGCTCCCCCACAGGGGCCCCGTTAGTTGAGCAGTTCTTC
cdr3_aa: CASSPTGAPLVEQFF

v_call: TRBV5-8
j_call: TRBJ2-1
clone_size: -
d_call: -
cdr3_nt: TGTGCCAGCAACCCTAGTGGCGGGATGCCAAACAATGAGCAGTTCTTC
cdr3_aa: CASNPSGGMPNNEQFF

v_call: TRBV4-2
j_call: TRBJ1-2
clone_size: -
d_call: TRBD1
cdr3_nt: TGTGCCAGCAGCCAAGAAAACAGGGGGCTTGGCTATGGCTACACCTTC
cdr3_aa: CASSQENRGLGYGYTF

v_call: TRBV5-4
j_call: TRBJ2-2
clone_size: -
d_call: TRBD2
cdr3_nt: TGTGCCAGCAGCTTGGCAACTAGCGGAACGAACACCGGGGAGCTGTTTTTT
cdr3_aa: CASSLATSGTNTGELFF

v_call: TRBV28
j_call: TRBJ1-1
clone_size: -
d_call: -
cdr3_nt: TGTGCCAGCAGGGGGGGAGGGGGTTCGAACACTGAAGCTTTCTTT
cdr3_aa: CASRGGGGSNTEAFF

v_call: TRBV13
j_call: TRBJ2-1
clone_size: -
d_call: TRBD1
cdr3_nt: TGTGCCAGCAGCCCCAGGGACAGGGGTTACAATGAGCAGTTCTTC
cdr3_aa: CASSPRDRGYNEQFF

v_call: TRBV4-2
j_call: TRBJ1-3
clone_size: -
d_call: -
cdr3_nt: TGTGCCAGCAGCCAAAACAGGATTGACTCTGGAAACACCATATATTTT
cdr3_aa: CASSQNRIDSGNTIYF

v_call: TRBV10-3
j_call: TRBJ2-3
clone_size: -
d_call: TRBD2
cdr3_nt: TGTGCCATCAGTGAAATGGCGGGAGCAACAGATACGCAGTATTTT
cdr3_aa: CAISEMAGATDTQYF

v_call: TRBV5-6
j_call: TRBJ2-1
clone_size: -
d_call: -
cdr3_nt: TGTGCCAGCAGCTTGGGGTCTGGTCCTAGAGGGCAGTTCTTC
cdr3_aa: CASSLGSGPRGQFF

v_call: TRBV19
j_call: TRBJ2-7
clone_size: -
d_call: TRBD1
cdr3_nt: TGTGCCAGTAGTCCTTGGACAGGGAACTACGAGCAGTACTTC
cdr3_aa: CASSPWTGNYEQYF

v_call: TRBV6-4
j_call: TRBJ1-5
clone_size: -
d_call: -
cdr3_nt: TGTGCCAGCAGTGAGGCCTTCAGCAATCAGCCCCAGCATTTT
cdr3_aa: CASSEAFSNQPQHF

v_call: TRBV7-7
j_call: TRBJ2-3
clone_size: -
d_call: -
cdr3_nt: TGTGCCAGCAGCCGGACAGACACAGATACGCAGTATTTT
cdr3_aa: CASSRTDTDTQYF

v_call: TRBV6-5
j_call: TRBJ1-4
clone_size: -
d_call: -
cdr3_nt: TGTGCCAGCAGAGACAGGATTAATGAAAAACTGTTTTTT
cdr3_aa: CASRDRINEKLFF

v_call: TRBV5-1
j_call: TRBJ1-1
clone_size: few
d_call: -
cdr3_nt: TGCGCCAGCAGCTTCAGGGAGGCCCAGACGGCTTTCTTT
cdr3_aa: CASSFREAQTAFF

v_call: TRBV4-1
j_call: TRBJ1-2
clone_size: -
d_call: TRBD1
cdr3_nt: TGCGCCAGCAGCCAAGATCGGACAGGCGGCTATGGCTACACCTTC
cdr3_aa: CASSQDRTGGYGYTF

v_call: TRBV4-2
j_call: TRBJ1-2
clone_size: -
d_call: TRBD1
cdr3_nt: TGTGCCAGCAGCCACGGACAGGGAGGACTCTATGGCTACACCTTC
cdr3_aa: CASSHGQGGLYGYTF

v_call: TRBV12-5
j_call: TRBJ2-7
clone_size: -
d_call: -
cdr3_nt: TGTGCTAGTGGTTTTGGAGGGAACGAGCAGTACTTC
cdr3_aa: CASGFGGNEQYF

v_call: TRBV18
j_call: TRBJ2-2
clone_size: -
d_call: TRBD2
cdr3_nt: TGTGCCAGCTCACCTTCGGCGGGGGGGCCAAACACCGGGGAGCTGTTTTTT
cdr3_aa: CASSPSAGGPNTGELFF

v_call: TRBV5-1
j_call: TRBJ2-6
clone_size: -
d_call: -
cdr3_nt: TGCGCCAGCAGCTTGTCATCCATGTCCTCTGGGGCCAACGTCCTGACTTTC
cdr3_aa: CASSLSSMSSGANVLTF

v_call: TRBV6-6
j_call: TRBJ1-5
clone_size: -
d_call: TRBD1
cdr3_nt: TGTGCCAGCAGTCCCCGACAGGGTAGGGGCAATCAGCCCCAGCATTTT
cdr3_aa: CASSPRQGRGNQPQHF

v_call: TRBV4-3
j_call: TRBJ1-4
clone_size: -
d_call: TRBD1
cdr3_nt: TGCGCCAGCAGCCACGACAGGGGCCCTAATGAAAAACTGTTTTTT
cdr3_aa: CASSHDRGPNEKLFF

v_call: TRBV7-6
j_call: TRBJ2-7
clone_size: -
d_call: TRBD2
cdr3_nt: TGTGCCAGCAGCTTAGTTACTAGCGGGGCTAACTACGAGCAGTACTTC
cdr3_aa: CASSLVTSGANYEQYF

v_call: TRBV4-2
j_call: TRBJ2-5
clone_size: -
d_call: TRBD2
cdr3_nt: TGTGCCAGCAGCCAAGACCTCACTAGCGGCGGGACCCAGTACTTC
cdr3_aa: CASSQDLTSGGTQYF

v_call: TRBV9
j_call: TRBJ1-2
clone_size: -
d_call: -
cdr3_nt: TGTGCCAGCAGCGTACCCCGGGGGGGCTACACCTTC
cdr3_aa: CASSVPRGGYTF

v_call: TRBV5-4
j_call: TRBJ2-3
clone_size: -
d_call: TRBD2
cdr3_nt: TGTGCCAGCAGCTTGAAAAGCGGGAGGGCCTCAGATACGCAGTATTTT
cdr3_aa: CASSLKSGRASDTQYF

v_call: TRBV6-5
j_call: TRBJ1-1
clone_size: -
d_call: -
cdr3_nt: TGTGCCAGCAGTTACTCGGAGATGAACACTGAAGCTTTCTTT
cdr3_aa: CASSYSEMNTEAFF

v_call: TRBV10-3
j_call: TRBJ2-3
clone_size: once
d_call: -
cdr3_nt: TGTGCCATCAGTGTGGGCGGGCTAAGCACAGATACGCAGTATTTT
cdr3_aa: CAISVGGLSTDTQYF

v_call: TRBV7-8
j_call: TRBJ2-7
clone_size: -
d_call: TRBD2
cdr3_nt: TGTGCCAGCAGACGAAGCGATAGCGGGGCCACCTACGAGCAGTACTTC
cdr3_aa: CASRRSDSGATYEQYF

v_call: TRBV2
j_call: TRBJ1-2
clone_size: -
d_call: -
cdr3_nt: TGTGCCAGCAGGGTAAGAGTCGGCTACACCTTC
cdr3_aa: CASRVRVGYTF

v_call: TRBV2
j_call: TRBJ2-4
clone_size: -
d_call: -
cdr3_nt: TGTGCCAGCACCCTTCGGCAGGAACCCAAAAACATTCAGTACTTC
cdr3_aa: CASTLRQEPKNIQYF